Listed below are T cell receptor beta chains from one sample, sequenced in a study of cytomegalovirus exposure and HLA in healthy donors. The assay was immunoSEQ multiplex PCR, and TCRdb's table has in-frame clones only and misses some. The sample yields under 250,000 clones, roughly 84% seen once. Sequencing used PBMCs. Every receptor here comes from a woman between 18 and 29 years old in good health and CMV-seropositive. The CDR3 runs from the conserved cysteine through the conserved F or W. Fields, in order: D gene, V gene, J gene, clone size, CDR3 DNA, CDR3 protein. A D gene is named only where the DNA matches it firmly. Clone size is shown for a subset of rows, as once, few, many or a class of expanded clone.

TRBD1	TRBV25-1	TRBJ2-5	.	TGTGCCAGCCAATTGTGGACAGGGGCCGGAGAGACCCAGTACTTC	CASQLWTGAGETQYF
.	TRBV14	TRBJ2-3	.	TGTGCCAGCAGCCAAGTGGCGGGTAACACAGATACGCAGTATTTT	CASSQVAGNTDTQYF
TRBD2	TRBV4-1	TRBJ2-7	.	TGCGCCAGCAGCCAAGAGCGTAACGGACTAGCGAATACCTACGAGCAGTACTTC	CASSQERNGLANTYEQYF
TRBD1	TRBV10-1	TRBJ2-7	.	TGCGCCAGCAGTTACGGGACAGGGACCTACGAGCAGTACTTC	CASSYGTGTYEQYF
.	TRBV4-1	TRBJ2-2	.	TGCGCCAGCAGCCGATCAGGACTCGGGGTTCCCGGGGAGCTGTTTTTT	CASSRSGLGVPGELFF
TRBD2	TRBV4-1	TRBJ2-1	.	TGCGCCAGCAGCCAAGATTCGCTAGCGGGTAATGAGCAGTTCTTC	CASSQDSLAGNEQFF
TRBD1	TRBV29-1	TRBJ1-1	.	TGCAGCGTTGAAGAGGGGTACACAGGGGACGAAGCTTTCTTT	CSVEEGYTGDEAFF
TRBD1	TRBV4-1	TRBJ1-3	.	TGCGCCAGCAGCCAGCCCGGGACAGGCCGCTCTGGAAACACCATATATTTT	CASSQPGTGRSGNTIYF
TRBD1	TRBV27	TRBJ2-7	once	TGTGCCAGCAGTTTATTGGGACAGGGGGAGCACGAGCAGTACTTC	CASSLLGQGEHEQYF
.	TRBV28	TRBJ2-7	.	TGTGCCAGCAGTTCCGACAGCGAAATCACCGGGTACAGCGGGTACGAGCAGTACTTC	CASSSDSEITGYSGYEQYF
.	TRBV28	TRBJ1-1	.	TGTGCCAGCAGTTCGGACAGTTTTGCGGAAGCTTTCTTT	CASSSDSFAEAFF
.	TRBV30	TRBJ2-7	.	TGTGCCTGGAACCCAGGGAGGAGGGCCTACGAGCAGTACTTC	CAWNPGRRAYEQYF
.	TRBV5-6	TRBJ2-7	.	TGTGCCAGCAGCTTGAAGGGGCGCTGGGAGCAGTACTTC	CASSLKGRWEQYF
.	TRBV11-1	TRBJ2-5	.	TGTGCCAGTTCGGCCGACAGGGAGACCCAGTACTTC	CASSADRETQYF
TRBD1	TRBV30	TRBJ2-7	few	TGTGCCTGGAGTGGGGACAGGTACTACGAGCAGTACTTC	CAWSGDRYYEQYF
.	TRBV5-1	TRBJ2-1	once	TGCGCCAGCAGCTCCTCTTTCACCGGGACTTACCAAGACAATGAGCAGTTCTTC	CASSSSFTGTYQDNEQFF
.	TRBV9	TRBJ2-7	.	TGTGCCAGCAGCGTAGGGGTTCAGGGCTACGAGCAGTACTTC	CASSVGVQGYEQYF
TRBD1	TRBV7-3	TRBJ2-1	.	TGTGCCAGCACCAGGACAGGTTCAAATGAGCAGTTCTTC	CASTRTGSNEQFF
TRBD1	TRBV27	TRBJ1-1	.	TGTGCCAGCAGTTTATCGGCAGGGGGGAACACTGAAGCTTTCTTT	CASSLSAGGNTEAFF
.	TRBV4-1	TRBJ2-7	once	TGCGCCAGCAGCCATTATACTACCTCATCCTCCTACGAGCAGTACTTC	CASSHYTTSSSYEQYF
.	TRBV7-9	TRBJ1-1	.	TGTGCCAGCAGTCTAACCACGAACACTGAAGCTTTCTTT	CASSLTTNTEAFF
.	TRBV5-8	TRBJ1-5	.	TGTGCCAGCAGCAATCGGGGCAATCAGCCCCAGCATTTT	CASSNRGNQPQHF
TRBD1	TRBV19	TRBJ1-2	.	TGTGCCAGTAGTATAGACGGGACAGGGGAGTCTAGCTATGGCTACACCTTC	CASSIDGTGESSYGYTF
.	TRBV27	TRBJ1-4	.	TGTGCCAGCAGTTTGGTGCGCGCAGGGAATGAAAAACTGTTTTTT	CASSLVRAGNEKLFF
.	TRBV6-1	TRBJ1-2	.	TGTGCCAGCAGTGAGGGGCGGCGAAACTATGGCTACACCTTC	CASSEGRRNYGYTF
TRBD2	TRBV9	TRBJ2-7	.	TGTGCCAGCAGCGTAGAGACTAGCGGACTTTACGAGCAGTACTTC	CASSVETSGLYEQYF